This T cell receptor beta chain was recovered during a study of blood T cells in healthy people across ages. V lost 4 bases to trimming and J lost 5 bases, with 12 bases between them. CDR1 and CDR2 (germline): SGHRS, YFSETQ. There are 13 residues in the CDR3. A second PCR, run for about 7 to 11 cycles, used a sample-barcoded 5' primer plus a J-beta primer mix. At least 2.5 million CDR3-containing paired-end reads were obtained per sample. TCRdb recomputed calls from the 5' RACE reads with MiXCR, one row per CDR3 protein. The sample yields 780,000 or so distinct CDR3 sequences, roughly 25% seen once. This clonotype was seen a few times. This sample also appeared in a second study, on T cells of mothers and their children. That source notes: A second PCR was performed with the M1S primer. This primer added sample barcodes and 2-4 random nucleotides.

Specimen: blood. The rearrangement joins TRBV5-1 to TRBJ2-5, with a weak D call TRBD2 (6 bases). This clonotype was obtained from a boy between 10 and 17 years old in good health. This CDR3 is CASSEEGIETQYF. The CDR3 DNA sequence: TGCGCCAGCAGCGAGGAGGGGATCGAGACCCAGTACTTC.